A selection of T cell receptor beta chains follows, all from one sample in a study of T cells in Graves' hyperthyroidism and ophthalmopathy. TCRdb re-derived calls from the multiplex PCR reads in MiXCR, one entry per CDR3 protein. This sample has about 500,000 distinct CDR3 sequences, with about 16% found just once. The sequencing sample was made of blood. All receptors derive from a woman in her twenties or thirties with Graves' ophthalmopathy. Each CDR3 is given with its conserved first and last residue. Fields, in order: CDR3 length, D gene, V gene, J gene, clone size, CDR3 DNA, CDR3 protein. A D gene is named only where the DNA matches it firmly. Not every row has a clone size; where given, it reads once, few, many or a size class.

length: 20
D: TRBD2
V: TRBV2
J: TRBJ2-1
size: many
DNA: TGTGCCAGCAGTGATGGAGTGGGTAGCGGGAGGATCCCTTCCTACAATGAGCAGTTCTTC
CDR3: CASSDGVGSGRIPSYNEQFF

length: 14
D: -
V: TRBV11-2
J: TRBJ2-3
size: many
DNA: TGTGCCAGCAGCGGAGGACAGATAACAGATACGCAGTATTTT
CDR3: CASSGGQITDTQYF

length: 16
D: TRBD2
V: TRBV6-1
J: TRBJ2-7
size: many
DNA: TGTGCCAGCAATCTCAGGGCTAGCGGGATGTACTACGAGCAGTACTTC
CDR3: CASNLRASGMYYEQYF

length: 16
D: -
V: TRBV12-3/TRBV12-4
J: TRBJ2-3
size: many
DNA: TGTGCCAGCAGTTTAGCGAAGCTTATCGGCACAGATACGCAGTATTTT
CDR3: CASSLAKLIGTDTQYF

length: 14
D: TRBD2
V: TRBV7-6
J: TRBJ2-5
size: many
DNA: TGTGCCAGCAGCGAAGGGACTAACCAAGAGACCCAGTACTTC
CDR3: CASSEGTNQETQYF

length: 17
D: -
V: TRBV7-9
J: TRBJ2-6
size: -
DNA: TGTGCCAGCAGCTTATCAAAGGGGTTTTCAGGGGCCAACGTCCTGACTTTC
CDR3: CASSLSKGFSGANVLTF

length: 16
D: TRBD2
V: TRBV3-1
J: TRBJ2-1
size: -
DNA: TGTGCCAGCAGCCAGGACGGACTAGCGGCCTACAATGAGCAGTTCTTC
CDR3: CASSQDGLAAYNEQFF

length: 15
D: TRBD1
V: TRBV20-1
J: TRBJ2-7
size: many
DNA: TGCAGTGCTAGAGATTCCCCGGGACAGGATCACGAGCAGTACTTC
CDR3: CSARDSPGQDHEQYF

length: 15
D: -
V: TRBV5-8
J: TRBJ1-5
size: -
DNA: TGTGCCAGCAGCTTGTCGCAGCTAGGCAATCAGCCCCAGCATTTT
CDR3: CASSLSQLGNQPQHF

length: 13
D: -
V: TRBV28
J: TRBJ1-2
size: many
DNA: TGTGCCAGCAGTAGTGTCCAAAACGATGGCTACACCTTC
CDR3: CASSSVQNDGYTF

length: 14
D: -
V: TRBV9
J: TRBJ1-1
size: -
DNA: TGTGCCAGCAGCGTAGCTCAGGGGAACACTGAAGCTTTCTTT
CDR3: CASSVAQGNTEAFF

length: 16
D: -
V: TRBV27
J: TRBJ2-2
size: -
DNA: TGTGCCAGCAGTTCACCTCCCAGCGCGAACACCGGGGAGCTGTTTTTT
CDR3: CASSSPPSANTGELFF

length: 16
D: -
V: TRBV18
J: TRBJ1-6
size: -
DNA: TGTGCCAGCTCACGCTACGGACAAGTCTATAATTCACCCCTCCACTTT
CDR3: CASSRYGQVYNSPLHF

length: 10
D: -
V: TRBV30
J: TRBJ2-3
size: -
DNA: TGTGCCTGGGGGGTCGGTACGCAGTATTTT
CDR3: CAWGVGTQYF

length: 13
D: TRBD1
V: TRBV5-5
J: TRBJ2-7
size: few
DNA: TGTGCCAGCAGGGCCGGGACAGGGAACGAGCAGTACTTC
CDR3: CASRAGTGNEQYF

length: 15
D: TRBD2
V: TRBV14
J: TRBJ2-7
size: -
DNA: TGTGCCAGCTCGGTTCGGGGACTACCCTCCTACGAGCAGTACTTC
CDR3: CASSVRGLPSYEQYF

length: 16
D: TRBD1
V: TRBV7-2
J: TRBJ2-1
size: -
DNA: TGTGCCAGCAGCTTAGCGGGACAGGGGCGTTACAATGAGCAGTTCTTC
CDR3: CASSLAGQGRYNEQFF

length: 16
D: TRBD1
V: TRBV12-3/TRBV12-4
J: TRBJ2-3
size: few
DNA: TGTGCCAGCAGTCCGCCTTTCAGGGGGTCAACAGATACGCAGTATTTT
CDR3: CASSPPFRGSTDTQYF

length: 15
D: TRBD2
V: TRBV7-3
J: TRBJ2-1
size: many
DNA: TGTGCCAGCAGCCTAAACCCGGGAGGTGTAACTGAGCAGTTCTTC
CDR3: CASSLNPGGVTEQFF

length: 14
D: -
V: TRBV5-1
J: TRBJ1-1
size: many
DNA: TGCGCCAGCAGCTTGTGGGTCTCGAACACTGAAGCTTTCTTT
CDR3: CASSLWVSNTEAFF

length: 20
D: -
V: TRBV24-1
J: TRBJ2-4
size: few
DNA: TGTGCCACCAGAGAGCTCCGGGACTCTGCGGTGAGACTAGCCAAAAACATTCAGTACTTC
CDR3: CATRELRDSAVRLAKNIQYF

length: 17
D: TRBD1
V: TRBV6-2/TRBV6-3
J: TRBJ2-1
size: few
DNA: TGTGCCAGCAGTTATTTGAGGGGACAGGGTATCAACAATGAGCAGTTCTTC
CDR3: CASSYLRGQGINNEQFF

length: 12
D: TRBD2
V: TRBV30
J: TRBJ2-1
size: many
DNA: TGTGCCTGGAGTAGAGCGGGAGGAGAGCAGTTCTTC
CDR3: CAWSRAGGEQFF

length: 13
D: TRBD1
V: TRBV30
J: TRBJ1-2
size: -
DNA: TGTGCCTGGAGTGCCCGGGACAGGTGGTGGAACACCTTC
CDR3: CAWSARDRWWNTF

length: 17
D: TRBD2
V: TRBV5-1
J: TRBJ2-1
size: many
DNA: TGCGCCAGCAGCTTGGAGGCTAGCGGGAGAACCTACAATGAGCAGTTCTTC
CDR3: CASSLEASGRTYNEQFF

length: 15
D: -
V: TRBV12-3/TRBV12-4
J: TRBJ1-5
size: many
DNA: TGTGCCAGCAGTATACGTCAGGGTTCCGGTCAGCCCCAGCATTTT
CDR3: CASSIRQGSGQPQHF

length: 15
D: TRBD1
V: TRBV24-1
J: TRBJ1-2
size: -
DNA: TGTGCCACCAGTGAAACGACAGGGGGCTGGGGAGGCTACACCTTC
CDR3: CATSETTGGWGGYTF

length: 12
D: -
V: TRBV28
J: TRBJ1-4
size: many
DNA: TGTGCCAGCAGCCCGGCGGGTGAAAAACTGTTTTTT
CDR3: CASSPAGEKLFF

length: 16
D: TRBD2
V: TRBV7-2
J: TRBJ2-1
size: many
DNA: TGTGCCAGCAGCTTAGCCCGGGGGGGCTCCTACAATGAGCAGTTCTTC
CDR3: CASSLARGGSYNEQFF

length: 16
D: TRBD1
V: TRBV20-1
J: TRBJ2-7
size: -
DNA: TGCAGTGCTAGAGTCGTTGGGACAGACTACTCCTACGAGCAGTACTTC
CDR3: CSARVVGTDYSYEQYF

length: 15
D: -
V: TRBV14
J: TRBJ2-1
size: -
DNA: TGTGCCAGCAGCCAAGGGGGGACGCCGTACAATGAGCAGTTCTTC
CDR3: CASSQGGTPYNEQFF

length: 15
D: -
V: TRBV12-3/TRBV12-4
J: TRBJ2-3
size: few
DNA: TGTGCCGGCAGTTTTTGGGGGACTAGCACAGATACGCAGTATTTT
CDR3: CAGSFWGTSTDTQYF

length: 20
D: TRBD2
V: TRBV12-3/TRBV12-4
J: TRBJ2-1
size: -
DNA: TGTGCCAGCAGTTTAAGGCTCCCGGGACTAGCGGGAAGCTCCTACAATGAGCAGTTCTTC
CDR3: CASSLRLPGLAGSSYNEQFF

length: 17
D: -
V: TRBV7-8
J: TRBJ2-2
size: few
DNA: TGTGCCAGCAGCTTCGGTCCCGGACTAAGTAGTACCGGGGAGCTGTTTTTT
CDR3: CASSFGPGLSSTGELFF

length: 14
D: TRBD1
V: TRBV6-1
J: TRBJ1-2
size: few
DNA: TGTGCCAGCACCGGGACAGGCGTTAACTATGGCTACACCTTC
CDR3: CASTGTGVNYGYTF

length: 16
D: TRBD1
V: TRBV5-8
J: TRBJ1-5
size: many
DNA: TGTGCCAGCAGCTACCTTGGACAGGGGTCGGATCAGCCCCAGCATTTT
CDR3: CASSYLGQGSDQPQHF

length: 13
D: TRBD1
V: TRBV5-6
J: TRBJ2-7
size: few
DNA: TGTGCCAGCAGTCGGGACAGCCACGGCGAGCAGTACTTC
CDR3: CASSRDSHGEQYF

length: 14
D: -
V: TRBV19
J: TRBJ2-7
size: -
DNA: TGTGCCAGTAGAGCCAACTCCTACTTCCACGAGCAGTACTTC
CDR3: CASRANSYFHEQYF

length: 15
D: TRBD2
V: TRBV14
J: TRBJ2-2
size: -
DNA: TGTGCCAGCAGCCAAGCGGGAGGGCCGACCGGGGAGCTGTTTTTT
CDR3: CASSQAGGPTGELFF

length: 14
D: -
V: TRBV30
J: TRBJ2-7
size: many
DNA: TGTGCCTGGAGTGGAGGGAGTCCCCTCTACGAGCAGTACTTC
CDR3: CAWSGGSPLYEQYF

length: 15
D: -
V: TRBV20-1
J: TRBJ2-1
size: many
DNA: TGCAGTGCTAGAGACGAGGGGGGCCGATACAATGAGCAGTTCTTC
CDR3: CSARDEGGRYNEQFF

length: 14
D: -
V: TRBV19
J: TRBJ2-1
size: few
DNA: TGTGCCAGTAGTCTACTGCAGAGAAACAATGAGCAGTTCTTC
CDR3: CASSLLQRNNEQFF

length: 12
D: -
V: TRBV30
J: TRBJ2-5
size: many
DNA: TGTGCCTGGATACACGGGAGAGAGACCCAGTACTTC
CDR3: CAWIHGRETQYF

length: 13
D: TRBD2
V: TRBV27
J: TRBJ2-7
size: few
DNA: TGTGCCAGCCCCCCTAGCGGGATCAACGAGCAGTACTTC
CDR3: CASPPSGINEQYF

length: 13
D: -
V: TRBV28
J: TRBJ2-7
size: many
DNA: TGTGCCAGCTCGCTACTGAGTCCGGGCGAGCAGTACTTC
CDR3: CASSLLSPGEQYF

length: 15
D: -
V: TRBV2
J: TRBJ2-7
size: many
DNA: TGTGCCAGCAAGGAACAAGGGGGGGAGGCCTACGAGCAGTACTTC
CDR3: CASKEQGGEAYEQYF